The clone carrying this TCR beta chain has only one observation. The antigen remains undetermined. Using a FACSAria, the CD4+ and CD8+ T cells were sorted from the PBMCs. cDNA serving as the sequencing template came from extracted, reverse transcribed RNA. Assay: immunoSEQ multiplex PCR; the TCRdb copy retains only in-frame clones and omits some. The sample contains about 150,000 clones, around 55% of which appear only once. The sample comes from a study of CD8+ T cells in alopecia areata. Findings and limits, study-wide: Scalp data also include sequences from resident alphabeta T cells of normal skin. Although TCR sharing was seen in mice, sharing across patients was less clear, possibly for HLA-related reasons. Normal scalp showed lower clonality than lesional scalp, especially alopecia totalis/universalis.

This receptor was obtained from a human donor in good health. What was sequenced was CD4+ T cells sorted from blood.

Here the CDR3 reads CASSPDVWEASTDTQYF. The CDR3, as DNA: TGTGCCAGCTCACCGGACGTGTGGGAGGCTTCCACAGATACGCAGTATTTT. J is TRBJ2-3 and V is TRBV18; possible D gene TRBD2, 6 bases. The CDR3 extends over 17 amino acids. Germline CDR1 and CDR2: KGHSH and LQKENI. Trimming left V 3 bases short and J 2 bases short, with 18 bases between.